A selection of T cell receptor beta chains follows, all from one sample in a study of low-dose radiotherapy and immunotherapy resistance in tumors. TCRdb independently ran MiXCR on the reads; one entry per CDR3 protein. Here the sample spans approximately 30,000 distinct CDR3 sequences, about 49% being singletons. The sequenced sample was PBMCs, obtained after low-dose radiotherapy plus immunotherapy. The receptors here all came from a male donor with gallbladder cancer. The CDR3 runs from the conserved cysteine through the conserved F or W. Each record gives: clone size, V gene, J gene, D gene, CDR3 DNA, CDR3 protein. The D gene is left open where the match is weak. Some rows have no size entry. The others give once, few or many, or a class for an expanded clone.

.	TRBV4-1	TRBJ1-1	.	TGCGCCAGCAGCCTCGGGCTGGAGAACACTGAAGCTTTCTTT	CASSLGLENTEAFF
few	TRBV5-6	TRBJ2-4	.	TGTGCCAGCAGCTTGGGGCGATCCAAAAACATTCAGTACTTC	CASSLGRSKNIQYF
.	TRBV2	TRBJ1-4	.	TGTGCCAGTTTTACGGACAGTGTAGGGGAAAAACTGTTTTTT	CASFTDSVGEKLFF
.	TRBV5-1	TRBJ2-2	.	TGCGCCAGCAGCTTGGGGGGCCGGAACACCGGGGAGCTGTTTTTT	CASSLGGRNTGELFF
.	TRBV21-1	TRBJ2-7	.	TGTGCCAGCAGCCGTGGTTGCGCGGACCGGGATAACTCCTACGAGCAGTACTTC	CASSRGCADRDNSYEQYF
.	TRBV6-2/TRBV6-3	TRBJ2-2	.	.	CASSYSSFTGELFFFFF
few	TRBV27	TRBJ2-7	TRBD2	TGTGCCAGCAGTTTATCTTGGGCTAGCGGTGGTGAGCAGTACTTC	CASSLSWASGGEQYF
.	TRBV5-4	TRBJ2-5	.	TGTGCCAGCAGCCCTGCCGGGACTGGTCGAGAGACCCAGTACTTC	CASSPAGTGRETQYF
many	TRBV27	TRBJ2-3	.	TGTGCCAGCAGTTTGGGGCAGAGTATCACAGATACGCAGTATTTT	CASSLGQSITDTQYF
.	TRBV5-1	TRBJ2-1	.	TGCGCCAGCAGCGAATCCTACAATGAGCAGTTCTTC	CASSESYNEQFF
medium-sized	TRBV7-8	TRBJ2-2	TRBD2	TGTGCCAGCAGCTTAGCGCTAGCGGGAGGGGTCACCGGGGAGCTGTTTTTT	CASSLALAGGVTGELFF